The rows below give T cell receptor beta chains drawn from one sample of a study of spatial heterogeneity in lung cancer. TCRdb analysed the 5' RACE reads with MiXCR anew, one entry per CDR3 protein. Of some 78,000 distinct CDR3 sequences in the sample, 8% were seen once. Source: PBMCs, taken at surgery. These receptors were collected from a male donor with early-stage non-small cell lung cancer. The CDR3 runs from the conserved cysteine through the conserved F or W. A D gene is named only where the DNA matches it firmly. Clone sizes are given selectively: once, few, many, or a class where the clone is expanded.

d_call: -; j_call: TRBJ2-1; clone_size: -; v_call: TRBV11-2; cdr3_nt: TGTGCCAGCAGCTTAGTATTGTACAATGAGCAGTTCTTC; cdr3_aa: CASSLVLYNEQFF
d_call: -; j_call: TRBJ2-7; clone_size: many; v_call: TRBV30; cdr3_nt: TGTGCCTGGATCGTGAAGACCGGGACCTACGAGCAGTACTTC; cdr3_aa: CAWIVKTGTYEQYF
d_call: -; j_call: TRBJ1-1; clone_size: many; v_call: TRBV7-2; cdr3_nt: TGTGCCAGCAGCCCCACATGGGGGGAATCGAACACTGAAGCTTTCTTT; cdr3_aa: CASSPTWGESNTEAFF
d_call: -; j_call: TRBJ2-5; clone_size: -; v_call: TRBV9; cdr3_nt: TGTGCCAGCAGCGTTACTACTCAGGGAGAGACCCAGTACTTC; cdr3_aa: CASSVTTQGETQYF
d_call: -; j_call: TRBJ1-5; clone_size: few; v_call: TRBV20-1; cdr3_nt: TGCAGTGCTCAGACAGGCTACAATCAGCCCCAGCATTTT; cdr3_aa: CSAQTGYNQPQHF
d_call: -; j_call: TRBJ2-3; clone_size: few; v_call: TRBV7-8; cdr3_nt: TGTGCCAGCAGCTTAGTCGCTAGCGTAATGTTTACAGATACGCAGTATTTT; cdr3_aa: CASSLVASVMFTDTQYF
d_call: -; j_call: TRBJ1-5; clone_size: few; v_call: TRBV6-1; cdr3_nt: TGTGCCAGCAGTGAGGTACCGGAGATAAGTAGTCATTTT; cdr3_aa: CASSEVPEISSHF
d_call: -; j_call: TRBJ1-4; clone_size: many; v_call: TRBV4-2; cdr3_nt: TGTGCCAGCAGGAGGCGAAGGGATTCTGGAGAAAAACTGTTTTTT; cdr3_aa: CASRRRRDSGEKLFF
d_call: TRBD2; j_call: TRBJ2-1; clone_size: -; v_call: TRBV7-9; cdr3_nt: TGTGCCAGCAGCTTAGGGGACTACCCCTACAATGAGCAGTTCTTC; cdr3_aa: CASSLGDYPYNEQFF
d_call: TRBD1; j_call: TRBJ1-1; clone_size: -; v_call: TRBV5-1; cdr3_nt: TGCGCCAGCAGCTACCCCGGGACAGCGAACACTGAAGCTTTCTTT; cdr3_aa: CASSYPGTANTEAFF
d_call: -; j_call: TRBJ1-5; clone_size: few; v_call: TRBV12-3/TRBV12-4; cdr3_nt: TGTGCCAGCAGTTTGAACACTCAGCCCCAGCATTTT; cdr3_aa: CASSLNTQPQHF
d_call: -; j_call: TRBJ1-1; clone_size: few; v_call: TRBV2; cdr3_nt: TGTGCCAGCATGAAGGACCTGAACACTGAAGCTTTCTTT; cdr3_aa: CASMKDLNTEAFF
d_call: -; j_call: TRBJ2-3; clone_size: -; v_call: TRBV11-3; cdr3_nt: TGTGCCAGCAGCAGTTCTCGCGGGTACACAGATACGCAGTATTTT; cdr3_aa: CASSSSRGYTDTQYF
d_call: TRBD1; j_call: TRBJ1-4; clone_size: -; v_call: TRBV5-1; cdr3_nt: TGCGCCAGCAGCCCGGGACAGCAGAATGAAAAACTGTTTTTT; cdr3_aa: CASSPGQQNEKLFF
d_call: -; j_call: TRBJ2-2; clone_size: -; v_call: TRBV18; cdr3_nt: TGTGCCAGCTCGTCCTTGCCCCGGGACACCCAGATCCTACCCTCGGGACGCACCGGGGAGCTGTTTTTT; cdr3_aa: CASSSLPRDTQILPSGRTGELFF
d_call: -; j_call: TRBJ2-7; clone_size: many; v_call: TRBV29-1; cdr3_nt: TGCAGCGTTGCCGGTGGGACTGTCGAGCAGTACTTC; cdr3_aa: CSVAGGTVEQYF
d_call: -; j_call: TRBJ1-5; clone_size: many; v_call: TRBV20-1; cdr3_nt: TGCAGTGCTGCCATCGACGGGAATCAGCCCCAGCATTTT; cdr3_aa: CSAAIDGNQPQHF
d_call: TRBD2; j_call: TRBJ2-3; clone_size: -; v_call: TRBV7-2; cdr3_nt: TGTGCCAGCAGCCCCACTAGCGGGAGAGGAACAGATACGCAGTATTTT; cdr3_aa: CASSPTSGRGTDTQYF
d_call: -; j_call: TRBJ2-5; clone_size: many; v_call: TRBV30; cdr3_nt: TGTGCCTGGAGATTTAAACAGGGCCAGTACTTC; cdr3_aa: CAWRFKQGQYF
d_call: -; j_call: TRBJ1-1; clone_size: -; v_call: TRBV12-3/TRBV12-4; cdr3_nt: TGTGCCAGCAGTTTAAGGGTTCGTAACACTGAAGCTTTCTTT; cdr3_aa: CASSLRVRNTEAFF
d_call: TRBD1; j_call: TRBJ2-5; clone_size: many; v_call: TRBV5-1; cdr3_nt: TGCGCCAGCAGCAAAGGACAGGGGAGGGTCGGGACCCAGTACTTC; cdr3_aa: CASSKGQGRVGTQYF
d_call: TRBD2; j_call: TRBJ2-3; clone_size: many; v_call: TRBV5-4; cdr3_nt: TGTGCCAGCAGCGGGGGGGACTTAGCAGATACGCAGTATTTT; cdr3_aa: CASSGGDLADTQYF
d_call: -; j_call: TRBJ2-3; clone_size: many; v_call: TRBV4-1; cdr3_nt: TGCGCCAGCAGCCAAGATCTGGAGGGATCCCAGTATTTT; cdr3_aa: CASSQDLEGSQYF
d_call: -; j_call: TRBJ2-1; clone_size: few; v_call: TRBV5-1; cdr3_nt: TGCGCCAGCAGCTCCCAACTGGTCTACAATGAGCAGTTCTTC; cdr3_aa: CASSSQLVYNEQFF
d_call: -; j_call: TRBJ2-2; clone_size: many; v_call: TRBV7-9; cdr3_nt: TGTGCCAGCAGCCATGGACCCTACATGGAGCTGTTTTTT; cdr3_aa: CASSHGPYMELFF
d_call: TRBD1; j_call: TRBJ1-1; clone_size: -; v_call: TRBV12-3/TRBV12-4; cdr3_nt: TGTGCCAGCACCTCCGTTTGGGGACAGGGGGTCACTGAAGCTTTCTTT; cdr3_aa: CASTSVWGQGVTEAFF
d_call: TRBD2; j_call: TRBJ2-5; clone_size: many; v_call: TRBV7-2; cdr3_nt: TGTGCCAGCAGCTTGGGGGGGGGCCAAGAGACCCAGTACTTC; cdr3_aa: CASSLGGGQETQYF
d_call: -; j_call: TRBJ1-2; clone_size: many; v_call: TRBV27; cdr3_nt: TGTGCCAGCAGTTTATCGGGGGACCGCTATGGCTACACCTTC; cdr3_aa: CASSLSGDRYGYTF
d_call: -; j_call: TRBJ1-5; clone_size: -; v_call: TRBV2; cdr3_nt: TGTGCCAGCAGTGAAGGAAACTCGGAGCAGCCCCAGCATTTT; cdr3_aa: CASSEGNSEQPQHF
d_call: -; j_call: TRBJ2-7; clone_size: many; v_call: TRBV9; cdr3_nt: TGTGCCAGGGGGCTGGGTGGAGAAACCTACGAGCAGTACTTC; cdr3_aa: CARGLGGETYEQYF
d_call: -; j_call: TRBJ2-7; clone_size: few; v_call: TRBV6-5; cdr3_nt: TGTGCCAGCAGGACCGGATACGAGCAGTACTTC; cdr3_aa: CASRTGYEQYF
d_call: -; j_call: TRBJ1-5; clone_size: once; v_call: TRBV5-1; cdr3_nt: TGCGCCAGCAGAGCATCGACGATTAGCAATCAGCCCCAGCATTTT; cdr3_aa: CASRASTISNQPQHF
d_call: TRBD2; j_call: TRBJ2-1; clone_size: -; v_call: TRBV5-1; cdr3_nt: TGCGCCAGCAGCCCGTCGGGGCGGGGGGAGCAGTTCTTC; cdr3_aa: CASSPSGRGEQFF
d_call: -; j_call: TRBJ2-3; clone_size: -; v_call: TRBV19; cdr3_nt: TGTGCCAGTAGTCCGTGGGCAGACAACACAGATACGCAGTATTTT; cdr3_aa: CASSPWADNTDTQYF
d_call: TRBD2; j_call: TRBJ2-1; clone_size: -; v_call: TRBV9; cdr3_nt: TGTGCCAGCAGCGTGGGACTAGCGATGTACAATGAGCAGTTCTTC; cdr3_aa: CASSVGLAMYNEQFF
d_call: -; j_call: TRBJ2-7; clone_size: few; v_call: TRBV27; cdr3_nt: TGTGCCAGCAGAGAGTCGGTCGGCGAGCAGTACTTC; cdr3_aa: CASRESVGEQYF
d_call: -; j_call: TRBJ1-4; clone_size: many; v_call: TRBV29-1; cdr3_nt: TGCAGCGTTGAAGTTCCCACTAATGAAAAACTGTTTTTT; cdr3_aa: CSVEVPTNEKLFF
d_call: -; j_call: TRBJ1-3; clone_size: many; v_call: TRBV6-5; cdr3_nt: TGTGCCAGCAGTTACCAACCAGGGGTTGGAAACACCATATATTTT; cdr3_aa: CASSYQPGVGNTIYF
d_call: -; j_call: TRBJ1-5; clone_size: -; v_call: TRBV12-3/TRBV12-4; cdr3_nt: TGTGCCAGCAGTTTTGGGGAGGGCCTTAGCAATCAGCCCCAGCATTTT; cdr3_aa: CASSFGEGLSNQPQHF
d_call: TRBD2; j_call: TRBJ2-7; clone_size: many; v_call: TRBV28; cdr3_nt: TGTGCCAGCAGAAAGACTAGCCGACTCTACGAGCAGTACTTC; cdr3_aa: CASRKTSRLYEQYF
d_call: -; j_call: TRBJ2-5; clone_size: many; v_call: TRBV10-2; cdr3_nt: TGCGCCAGCAGCCCCCTGGGGGGTACCCAAGAGACCCAGTACTTC; cdr3_aa: CASSPLGGTQETQYF
d_call: -; j_call: TRBJ2-1; clone_size: many; v_call: TRBV5-1; cdr3_nt: TGCGCCAGCACTTCTCTTGGGCAGAGCTCCTACAATGAGCAGTTCTTC; cdr3_aa: CASTSLGQSSYNEQFF
d_call: TRBD1; j_call: TRBJ1-2; clone_size: -; v_call: TRBV20-1; cdr3_nt: TGCAGTGCTTCCCGGGACAGGGACGGAGTGGATGGCTACACCTTC; cdr3_aa: CSASRDRDGVDGYTF